The clone carrying this TCR beta chain showed up just a few times. Its specificity is not known. This sample is drawn from a study of T-cell memory formation after mild COVID-19. Study-level information: There were largely donor-specific TCR clusters.

V was trimmed by 0 bases and J by 3 bases, leaving 6 bases between them. The CDR3 totals 12 residues. The V gene's germline CDR1 is DFQATT and CDR2 SNEGSKA (reference sequence). Study-level points and caveats: The second-wave clones peaking on day 37 were not confirmed as SARS-CoV-2-specific. Mainly in CM and EM were contracting CD4+ clones; CD8+ were in EMRA.

TCR alpha and TCR beta cDNA libraries carrying sample barcodes and UMIs were produced by 5'RACE using constant-segment primers. MiXCR, run by TCRdb on the 5' RACE reads, gives a single entry per CDR3 protein. The table records roughly 150,000 distinct CDR3 sequences, roughly a quarter of them present only once. The rearrangement links TRBV20-1 to TRBJ2-7; D uncertain. This receptor was identified in an adult woman who had mild COVID-19 (a few samples of this study predate the infection). Cell type and time point are not known. Sequencing was done on a sample of PBMCs or a T cell subset sorted from them (not recorded which). CDR3 residues: CSARDHDYEQYF. The CDR3 DNA reads TGCAGTGCTAGAGATCATGACTACGAGCAGTACTTC.